The clone carrying this T cell receptor beta chain was seen many times. Its cognate antigen is unknown. These data come from a study of regulatory T cells in long-lasting Graves disease. Broader study findings: Since the sample size was small, accuracy may have been reduced. Relative to new patients (around 1,000), persistent patients exhibited greater sharing of public clonotypes (more than 2,500).

Library construction for TCR beta used iRepertoire HTBI primers and Arm-PCR of CDR3 regions. Authors' methods: Identified across the samples were around 62 TRBV segments and over 11 TRBJ segments. MiXCR, applied by TCRdb to the multiplex PCR reads, yields one record per CDR3 protein. TCRdb's processing, not the study's, gives the V and J calls here. The table shows hundreds of thousands of distinct CDR3 sequences, with 15% to 18% occurring only once. The germline V gene encodes CDR1 SGHAT and CDR2 FQNNGV. The V and J ends lost 5 bases and 3 bases respectively, with 10 bases between them. The CDR3 has 14 amino acids. Sample time point: newly diagnosed GD, antithyroid drugs for less than 3 months. The TCR library was prepared using RNA isolated from PBMCs.

The receptor comes from a female donor with Graves disease. The chain carries TRBV11-2 and TRBJ1-4; D perhaps matches TRBD1 (5 bases). This sample comprised peripheral blood mononuclear cells (PBMCs), obtained at new diagnosis, from a patient treated with antithyroid drugs. The CDR3 DNA reads as TGTGCCAGCAGCGGTTGGGGCCCTAATGAAAAACTGTTTTTT. Translating it yields CASSGWGPNEKLFF.